Reported below is one T cell receptor (beta chain). The antigen is undetermined. The record originates from a study of cytomegalovirus exposure and HLA in healthy donors. The wider study: According to later analysis, the same platform produced the 100 to 150 validation and 600 to 800 first-cohort repertoires.

TCRdb's table, derived via immunoSEQ multiplex PCR, lists solely in-frame clones and lacks some. The sample has 130,000 to 150,000 clones, 86% seen once; the top ten hold about 2.7%. The V gene's germline CDR1 is SGHTA and CDR2 FQGNSA. The CDR3 totals 14 residues. The trim removed 5 bases at V and 3 bases at J, leaving 6 bases unmatched. Findings of the study overall: Under in vitro conditions, three CMV-associated chains were confirmed as specific for CMV antigens. Cytomegalovirus status was reportedly diagnosed by the classifier with high sensitivity and specificity. Within the 130 or so validation repertoires, first-cohort TCR clusters tended to co-occur, according to a later analysis.

The sequence was collected from a man between 18 and 35 years old in good health and CMV-seronegative. Sample: PBMCs. This rearrangement joins TRBV7-2 to TRBJ2-5, with TRBD2 matching over 7 bases. CDR3 in amino acids: CASSLSGTKETQYF. CDR3 DNA: TGTGCCAGCAGCCTCTCCGGGACTAAAGAGACCCAGTACTTC.